There are a few counts of the clone carrying this T cell receptor beta chain. The target antigen is unknown. The data originate from a study of identical twins. Study outcomes and limitations: Analyses based on zero insertions could be partly confounded by invariant MAIT and iNKT cells. Cross-sectional statistical analysis, not tracking of the same donors, underpinned the conclusions. The study found excess low generation probability among twin-shared out-of-frame alpha sequences.

The CDR3 is 15 amino acids. The V and J ends lost 1 base and 6 bases, in that order; junction bases with no gene match: 7. Germline assignment: CDR1 SGHRS and CDR2 YFSETQ. MiXCR, run by TCRdb on the 5' RACE reads, gives a single entry per CDR3 protein. The repertoire includes a few hundred thousand distinct CDR3 sequences, roughly 15% of them detected once, and less than 0.5% sits in the top ten. These data were likewise used in another study, on yellow fever vaccine responses in identical twins.

This receptor was identified in a woman aged 18-35 years in good health. The V call is TRBV5-1, the J call TRBJ2-1; 7 bases map to TRBD2. The sample was CD4+ T cells sorted from blood. CDR3 DNA sequence: TGCGCCAGCAGCTTGTCCAGCGGGGTCCCCAATGAGCAGTTCTTC. It specifies CASSLSSGVPNEQFF.